Sequencing of this T cell receptor (beta chain) was carried out in a study of OX40 agonist ivuxolimab in advanced cancers. General study findings and limits: CD8+ T cells averaged more expanded clones than CD4+. Several nonresponders also turned out to have low normalized T-cell clonal expansion. Both blood CD4+ and CD8+ T cells showed clonal growth by week 6 at 0.1 to 3.0 mg/kg.

Measured with immunoSEQ multiplex PCR; TCRdb has only the in-frame clones, and not every one. The sample yields roughly 81,000 clones, roughly 91% seen once. This clone occurred once. Its antigen is unknown. V was cut by 6 bases and J by 8 bases, with 19 bases left in between. CDR1 KGHSH and CDR2 LQKENI come from the germline V gene. The CDR3 length is 14 residues. This chain connects TRBV18 to TRBJ1-2; D is uncertain. Sequenced here: CD4+ or CD8+ T cells sorted from blood, sampled in a trial of the OX40 agonist ivuxolimab. This receptor was identified in an adult with an advanced solid tumor such as melanoma, head and neck, liver or kidney cancer. CDR3 in amino acids: CASSPTVALGGYTF. As DNA, the CDR3 is TGTGCCAGCTCTCCTACAGTGGCCCTGGGGGGCTACACCTTC.